The 29 T cell receptor beta chains below were found in one sample sequenced in a study of T cells in localized non-small cell lung cancer. TCRdb's table, derived via immunoSEQ multiplex PCR, lists solely in-frame clones and lacks some. The data hold 20,000 to 25,000 clones, with about 91% observed a single time. The source was peripheral blood mononuclear cells, collected before any cancer treatment. The receptors were gathered from a woman between 35 and 70 years old with stage III lung adenocarcinoma.

The J gene is TRBJ1-3, the V gene TRBV19; TRBD1 might be the D (6 bases). Germline lookup yields CDR1 LNHDA and CDR2 SQIVND (reference sequence). V lost 6 bases, J lost 1 base, and 16 bases lay in between. The CDR3 runs to 16 residues. In DNA, the CDR3 is TGTGCCAGTAGAGGGGGAATATTCGAATCTGGAAACACCATATATTTT. Its translation: CASRGGIFESGNTIYF.

The rearrangement links TRBV28 to TRBJ1-5; TRBD1 aligns across 9 bases. The CDR3 length is 19 residues. The V and J ends lost 2 bases and 1 base, in that order; junction bases with no gene match: 12. Germline values: CDR1 MDHEN, CDR2 SYDVKM. For the CDR3, the DNA is TGTGCCAGCAGTTTACGCCGGGAACAGGGGGCGAACAGCAATCAGCCCCAGCATTTT. Protein: CASSLRREQGANSNQPQHF.

The chain is built from TRBV7-9 and TRBJ1-1; D is perhaps TRBD1 (6 bases). The ends were cut back, 6 bases at V and 4 bases at J, with 18 bases in the middle. The CDR3 is made up of 15 amino acids. Germline CDR1 reads SEHNR; CDR2 reads FQNEAQ (reference sequence). This CDR3 reads CASRPPGGKFTEAFF. CDR3 nucleotides: TGTGCCAGCAGACCCCCGGGGGGCAAGTTCACTGAAGCTTTCTTT.

This sequence joins TRBV7-2 and TRBJ1-3, with TRBD1 as a possible D gene (5 bases). This CDR3 has 16 residues. Per the germline V gene, CDR1 is SGHTA and CDR2 is FQGNSA. With 4 bases removed from V and 0 bases from J, the gap between germline ends came to 13 bases. The CDR3, as DNA: TGTGCCAGCAGCTCTAGGGGCATTAACTCTGGAAACACCATATATTTT. Translated, it gives CASSSRGINSGNTIYF.

V gene TRBV6-5 combines with J gene TRBJ2-1; D is uncertain. This CDR3 has 14 residues. Trimming stripped 3 bases from V and 6 bases from J, with 12 bases between. Germline V gene data show CDR1 as MNHEY and CDR2 as SVGAGI. CDR3 coding DNA: TGTGCCAGCAGTTATAGAAATTTAGGCAATGAGCAGTTCTTC. Translating gives CASSYRNLGNEQFF.

The sample holds one count of this clone. The chain joins TRBV7-9 to TRBJ1-5; D is uncertain. The CDR3 consists of 18 residues. V was trimmed by 2 bases and J by 3 bases, leaving 20 bases between them. CDR1 and CDR2 (germline): SEHNR, FQNEAQ (reference sequence). The CDR3 nucleotides are TGTGCCAGCAGCTTATTCACGGGAAGGTGGGAGGACAATCAGCCCCAGCATTTT. Translating gives CASSLFTGRWEDNQPQHF.

This clone was seen a single time. V is TRBV5-1 and J is TRBJ2-5; TRBD1 agrees at 12 bases. The CDR3 runs 15 residues. The J segment lost 5 bases and the V segment lost 4 bases, leaving 6 bases of the junction unmatched. CDR1 and CDR2 from the germline V gene are SGHRS and YFSETQ. The CDR3 sequence is CASSPGTGGRETQYF. DNA for the CDR3: TGCGCCAGCAGCCCAGGGACAGGGGGCAGGGAGACCCAGTACTTC.

The chain recombines TRBV5-1 with TRBJ2-1; D possibly matches TRBD1 or TRBD2 (6 bases each). The CDR3 consists of 14 residues. Germline loops: CDR1 SGHRS, CDR2 YFSETQ. V was cut by 4 bases and J by 7 bases, with 15 bases left in between. The CDR3 nucleotides are TGCGCCAGCAGCACCGGGGGCGGCCAAAATGAGCAGTTCTTC. Its protein is CASSTGGGQNEQFF.

The J gene is TRBJ2-7, the V gene TRBV11-2, with D tentatively TRBD2 (6 bases). This CDR3 spans 15 amino acids. Trimming removed 1 base from V and 2 bases from J, with 12 bases in between. Germline CDR1 reads SGHAT; CDR2 reads FQNNGV. CDR3: CASSLAGGVTYEQYF. In nucleotides, the CDR3 is TGTGCCAGCAGCTTAGCTGGCGGGGTAACCTACGAGCAGTACTTC.

The chain couples TRBV15 to TRBJ2-1, with 7 bases that match TRBD1. Looked up from germline, CDR1 is LNHNV and CDR2 is YYDKDF (reference sequence). V lost 0 bases to trimming and J lost 3 bases; unmatched junction nucleotides: 8. This CDR3 has 17 residues. The CDR3 sequence: CATSREAAGTVYNEQFF. Written as DNA, the CDR3 is TGTGCCACCAGCAGAGAAGCTGCCGGGACAGTCTACAATGAGCAGTTCTTC. The variable domain in full, completed from reference TRBV15 and TRBJ2-1, reads DAMVIQNPRYQVTQFGKPVTLSCSQTLNHNVMYWYQQKSSQAPKLLFHYYDKDFNNEADTPDNFQSRRPNTSFCFLDIRSPGLGDTAMYLCATSREAAGTVYNEQFFGPGTRLTVL.

The V gene is TRBV30, the J gene TRBJ1-2; tentatively, D is TRBD1 (6 bases). Trimming took off 4 bases at V and 2 bases at J, with 14 bases between the two ends. The CDR3 loop spans 14 amino acids. Germline values: CDR1 GTSNPN, CDR2 SVGIG (reference sequence). The CDR3 DNA sequence: TGTGCCTGGACTACAGGGAGAAGAAACTATGGCTACACCTTC. This sequence encodes CAWTTGRRNYGYTF.

This clone has a handful of counts. The gene calls are TRBV5-1 and TRBJ1-1, with D uncertain. Germline CDR1 SGHRS, CDR2 YFSETQ. Between the trimmed V and J ends, which lost 0 bases and 10 bases, there was a span of 19 bases. The CDR3 has 15 amino acids. CDR3 coding DNA: TGCGCCAGCAGCTTGGAAAGGATCCAAGGCGAGCGAGCTTTCTTT. Its protein is CASSLERIQGERAFF.

V gene TRBV4-1 combines with J gene TRBJ2-1; D remains unclear. This CDR3 has 15 residues. CDR1 MGHRA and CDR2 YSYEKL come from the germline V gene. Trimming took 0 bases from V and 2 from J, leaving 8 bases between them. This CDR3 reads CASSQDNYPYNEQFF. CDR3 coding DNA: TGCGCCAGCAGCCAAGACAACTACCCCTACAATGAGCAGTTCTTC.

This sequence joins TRBV7-2 and TRBJ1-3; D gene unclear. The CDR3 extends over 14 amino acids. Trimming took off 6 bases at V and 2 bases at J, with 11 bases between the two ends. The germline V gene has CDR1 SGHTA and CDR2 FQGNSA. The CDR3 sequence is CASREGGPGNTIYF. Written as DNA, the CDR3 is TGTGCCAGCAGAGAAGGTGGTCCTGGAAACACCATATATTTT.

Only one count was recorded for this clone. The chain has TRBV2 and TRBJ2-5; maybe TRBD2 (5 bases). Germline CDR1 is SNHLY and CDR2 is FYNNEI. This CDR3 spans 14 amino acids. Between the trimmed V and J ends, which lost 7 bases and 9 bases, there was a span of 21 bases. In DNA form, the CDR3 reads TGTGCCAGCAATCCGGACCCCCCAATCGGGGCCCAGTACTTC. Residues: CASNPDPPIGAQYF.

In its sample, this clone was seen a few times. The chain employs TRBV7-2 and TRBJ1-5; TRBD1 matches at 8 bases. V lost 5 bases, J lost 6 bases, and 6 bases stayed unmatched. Looked up from germline, CDR1 is SGHTA and CDR2 is FQGNSA. This CDR3 region has 14 residues. The CDR3 loop reads CASSPDRGGQPQHF. The CDR3 nucleotides are TGTGCCAGCAGCCCAGACAGGGGAGGTCAGCCCCAGCATTTT.

The CDR3 DNA reads as TGTGCCAGTAGTCCTGATGGGACAGGGGACTATGGCTACACCTTC. This sequence encodes CASSPDGTGDYGYTF. The chain employs TRBV19 and TRBJ1-2; 10 bases are a match to TRBD1. CDR1 is LNHDA and CDR2 is SQIVND in the germline V gene (reference sequence). The CDR3 consists of 15 residues. The junction had 6 bases not matched to a gene; V was cut back by 5 bases and J by 3 bases.

The chain employs TRBV7-9 and TRBJ2-5; perhaps TRBD2 as D (6 bases). The CDR3 has 14 residues. From germline, CDR1 is SEHNR and CDR2 FQNEAQ (reference sequence). The V gene lost 5 bases and the J gene lost 5 bases, with 15 bases spanning the gap. The CDR3 DNA reads TGTGCCAGCAGCCGAGACAGCGGGCGGGAGACCCAGTACTTC. It yields the protein CASSRDSGRETQYF.

CDR3 loop: CASNQGGSRETQYF. For the CDR3, the DNA is TGTGCCAGCAACCAGGGGGGGAGTAGGGAGACCCAGTACTTC. The rearrangement links TRBV7-2 to TRBJ2-5; D is tentatively TRBD1 or TRBD2 (7 bases each). The CDR3 runs to 14 residues. Germline loops: CDR1 SGHTA, CDR2 FQGNSA. V lost 7 bases, J lost 5 bases, and 17 bases lay in between.

The V call is TRBV7-2, the J call TRBJ2-7; 7 bases fit TRBD2. With 5 bases clipped from V and 0 bases from J, the junction kept 7 bases outside the gene matches. The germline V gene encodes CDR1 SGHTA and CDR2 FQGNSA. This CDR3 has 15 amino acids. This CDR3 is CASSPSASGSYEQYF. For the CDR3, the DNA is TGTGCCAGCAGCCCTAGCGCTAGCGGCTCCTACGAGCAGTACTTC.

V usage is TRBV9 and J usage is TRBJ1-2, with TRBD1 matching over 7 bases. V lost 3 bases to trimming and J lost 8 bases; unmatched junction nucleotides: 7. The CDR3 has 13 residues. Germline CDR1 SGDLS, CDR2 YYNGEE. This CDR3 reads CASSGQGIDGYTF. CDR3 DNA: TGTGCCAGCAGCGGACAGGGCATAGACGGCTACACCTTC.

CDR3 DNA: TGTGCCAGCAGCCCTCTTGGGCCACCTGGGGAGCTGTTTTTT. This translates into CASSPLGPPGELFF. J is TRBJ2-2 and V is TRBV14; D is ambiguous. The germline V gene has CDR1 SGHDN and CDR2 FVKESK. Deletions cut 4 bases from V and 8 bases from J, with 14 bases between. The CDR3 consists of 14 residues.

This chain links TRBV7-6 with TRBJ2-2, with 7 bases fitting TRBD2. J was trimmed by 1 base and V by 2 bases; bases with no gene match: 4. The CDR3 loop spans 16 amino acids. Looked up from germline, CDR1 is SGHVS and CDR2 is FNYEAQ. CDR3 bases: TGTGCCAGCAGCTTAAGTCCTAGCGGGAACACCGGGGAGCTGTTTTTT. Translation: CASSLSPSGNTGELFF.

The V call is TRBV7-9, the J call TRBJ2-1, with D perhaps matching TRBD2 (5 bases). V lost 2 bases and J lost 3, with 14 bases in between. This CDR3 region has 16 residues. Germline lookup yields CDR1 SEHNR and CDR2 FQNEAQ (reference sequence). Here the CDR3 reads CASSLYLSGGYNEQFF. The CDR3 DNA follows: TGTGCCAGCAGCTTATACCTGAGCGGAGGCTACAATGAGCAGTTCTTC.

J is TRBJ2-7 and V is TRBV7-8; the D call may be TRBD1 or TRBD2 (6 bases each). The V end was cut by 8 bases, the J end by 5 bases, with 16 bases between. The germline gives CDR1 SGHVS, CDR2 FQNEAQ. The CDR3 loop spans 13 amino acids. The CDR3 DNA reads as TGTGCCAGCGGGGGGCAGGGGTCAAACGAGCAGTACTTC. Translated, it gives CASGGQGSNEQYF.

The chain recombines TRBV5-1 with TRBJ2-5; D gene uncertain. V shed 0 bases and J shed 3 bases, with 0 bases lying between them. Per the germline V gene, CDR1 is SGHRS and CDR2 is YFSETQ. The CDR3 runs to 11 residues. CDR3: CASSLEETQYF. The CDR3 coding sequence is TGCGCCAGCAGCTTGGAAGAGACCCAGTACTTC. Together with reference TRBV5-1 and TRBJ2-5, the CDR3 gives the full variable domain: KAGVTQTPRYLIKTRGQQVTLSCSPISGHRSVSWYQQTPGQGLQFLFEYFSETQRNKGNFPGRFSGRQFSNSRSEMNVSTLELGDSALYLCASSLEETQYFGPGTRLLVL.

The CDR3 sequence is CARSRVQGAGGYTF. The CDR3 bases are TGTGCCAGGTCCCGGGTACAGGGGGCTGGAGGCTACACCTTC. The rearrangement links TRBV2 to TRBJ1-2; 9 positions agree with TRBD1. CDR3 length equals 14 residues. With 9 bases clipped from V and 8 bases from J, the junction kept 13 bases outside the gene matches. Germline V gene sequence: CDR1 SNHLY, CDR2 FYNNEI.

The chain uses TRBV7-8 and TRBJ1-4, with D possibly matching TRBD1 (6 bases). The germline V and J ends were trimmed by 5 bases and 8 bases, with 12 bases remaining between them. CDR1 is SGHVS and CDR2 is FQNEAQ in the germline V gene. The CDR3 is made up of 13 amino acids. Here the CDR3 reads CASSAGALEKLFF. For the CDR3, the DNA is TGTGCCAGCAGCGCAGGGGCTTTAGAAAAACTGTTTTTT.

The chain is built from TRBV19 and TRBJ2-6; a weak D match, TRBD1 (5 bases). The CDR3 is 18 amino acids. CDR1 is LNHDA, CDR2 SQIVND, per germline (reference sequence). The ends were cut back, 6 bases at V and 0 bases at J, with 18 bases in the middle. CDR3 region: CASSPFRDYPSGANVLTF. Written as DNA, the CDR3 is TGTGCCAGTAGCCCCTTCAGGGATTACCCCTCTGGGGCCAACGTCCTGACTTTC.